This T cell receptor beta chain originates from a study of beta chain features in type 1 diabetes. Study in general: The patient and healthy donor groups were comparable for age, gender and cell yields.

The sequenced template was cDNA made from the entire isolated RNA. Some clones are missing from TCRdb's copy, which holds only in-frame ones; the method was immunoSEQ multiplex PCR. This repertoire shows roughly 260,000 clones, around 9.9% found once; its top ten account for over 0.015%. On average, the one heparinised blood draw given by each donor was approximately 120 mL. There are a few counts of this clone. Its specificity is not known. In germline, CDR1 is LNHDA, CDR2 SQIVND (reference sequence). This CDR3 has 15 residues. Between the trimmed V and J ends, which lost 7 bases and 1 base, there was a span of 16 bases. Study-level findings and limits: Shortening that was moderate but significant affected the TCRB CDR3s of Type 1 diabetes patients in all four CD4+ subsets. Patients' naive, central memory and regulatory TCRB repertoires appeared more alike than those of healthy donors. Type 1 diabetes patients had fewer VDJ junction insertions and more deletions.

The chain joins TRBV19 to TRBJ1-2; a possible D gene is TRBD1 (6 bases). The TCR originated in a man in his thirties or forties with type 1 diabetes. The sequenced sample was naive CD4+ T cells from blood. In DNA form, the CDR3 reads TGTGCCAGTAACACCGCGGACAGCCTTAACTATGGCTACACCTTC. Protein product: CASNTADSLNYGYTF.